This TCR beta chain was captured by sequencing in a study of monozygotic twins with inflammatory bowel disease. TCRdb re-called the 5' RACE reads; one entry per CDR3 protein, DNA not given. The listing contains under 350,000 distinct CDR3 sequences. The CDR3 runs 15 residues. CDR1 and CDR2 from the germline V gene are SSHAT and FNYEAQ (reference sequence). This receptor was identified in a human donor with ulcerative colitis or Crohn's disease, or a healthy co-twin of an affected twin (not recorded which). Material for sequencing was blood. The chain is built from TRBV7-7 and TRBJ2-1; TCRdb selects TRBD1, and the lack of DNA leaves this call unchecked. CDR3 residues: CASSSGVAGYNEQFF.